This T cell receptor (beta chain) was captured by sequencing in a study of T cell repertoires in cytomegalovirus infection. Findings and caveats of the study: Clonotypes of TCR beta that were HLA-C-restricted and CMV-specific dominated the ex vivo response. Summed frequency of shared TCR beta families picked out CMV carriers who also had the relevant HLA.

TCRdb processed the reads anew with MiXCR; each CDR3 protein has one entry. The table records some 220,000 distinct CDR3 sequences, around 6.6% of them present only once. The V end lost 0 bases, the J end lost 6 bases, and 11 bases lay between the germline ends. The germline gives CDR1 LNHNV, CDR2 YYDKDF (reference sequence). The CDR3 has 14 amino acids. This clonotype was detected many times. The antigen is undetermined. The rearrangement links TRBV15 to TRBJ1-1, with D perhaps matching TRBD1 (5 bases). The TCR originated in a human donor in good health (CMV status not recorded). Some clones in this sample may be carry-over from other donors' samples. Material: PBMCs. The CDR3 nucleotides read TGTGCCACCAGCAGAGATCGGTGGGACTCTGAAGCTTTCTTT. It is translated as CATSRDRWDSEAFF.